This TCR beta chain appears in the sequencing data of a study of blood T cell repertoires in COVID-19. Assay used: immunoSEQ multiplex PCR; TCRdb lists only in-frame clones, some missing. The table has about 57,000 clones, 79% seen once; the top ten hold about 3.5%. V was clipped by 5 bases and J by 4 bases, with 5 bases between them. There are 11 residues in the CDR3. CDR1 SGHAT and CDR2 FQNNGV come from the germline V gene. The TCR comes from a man aged 55 to 69 with acute or convalescent COVID-19. This sequence joins TRBV11-2 and TRBJ2-5; no reliable D call. The specimen sequenced was peripheral blood. The CDR3 here is CASSNGETQYF. The CDR3 DNA is TGTGCCAGCAGCAACGGAGAGACCCAGTACTTC. Drawing the rest from reference TRBV11-2 and TRBJ2-5, the complete variable domain is EAGVAQSPRYKIIEKRQSVAFWCNPISGHATLYWYQQILGQGPKLLIQFQNNGVVDDSQLPKDRFSAERLKGVDSTLKIQPAKLEDSAVYLCASSNGETQYFGPGTRLLVL.